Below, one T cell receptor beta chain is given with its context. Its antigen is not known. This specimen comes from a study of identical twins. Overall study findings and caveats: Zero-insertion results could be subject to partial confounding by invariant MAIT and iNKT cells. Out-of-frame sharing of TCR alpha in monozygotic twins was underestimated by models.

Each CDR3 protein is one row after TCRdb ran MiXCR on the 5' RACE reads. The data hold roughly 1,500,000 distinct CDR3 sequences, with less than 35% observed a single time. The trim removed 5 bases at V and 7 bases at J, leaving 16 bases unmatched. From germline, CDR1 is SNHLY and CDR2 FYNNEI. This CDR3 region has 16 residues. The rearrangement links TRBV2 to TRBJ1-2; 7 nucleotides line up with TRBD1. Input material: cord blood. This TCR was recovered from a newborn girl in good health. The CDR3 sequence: CASSPLWTGRYGGYTF. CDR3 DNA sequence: TGTGCCAGCAGTCCCCTTTGGACAGGCCGATATGGTGGCTACACCTTC.